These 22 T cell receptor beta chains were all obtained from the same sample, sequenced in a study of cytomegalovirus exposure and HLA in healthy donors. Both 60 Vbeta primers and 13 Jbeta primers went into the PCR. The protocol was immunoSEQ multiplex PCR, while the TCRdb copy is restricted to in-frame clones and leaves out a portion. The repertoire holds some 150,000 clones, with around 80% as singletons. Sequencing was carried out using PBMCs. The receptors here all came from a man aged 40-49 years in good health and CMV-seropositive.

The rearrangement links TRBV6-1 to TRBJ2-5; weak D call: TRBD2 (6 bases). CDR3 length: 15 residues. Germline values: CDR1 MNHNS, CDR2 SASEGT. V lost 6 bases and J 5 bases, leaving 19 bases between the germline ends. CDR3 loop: CASSPPRARGETQYF. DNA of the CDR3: TGTGCCAGCAGCCCCCCCAGGGCTCGGGGGGAGACCCAGTACTTC.

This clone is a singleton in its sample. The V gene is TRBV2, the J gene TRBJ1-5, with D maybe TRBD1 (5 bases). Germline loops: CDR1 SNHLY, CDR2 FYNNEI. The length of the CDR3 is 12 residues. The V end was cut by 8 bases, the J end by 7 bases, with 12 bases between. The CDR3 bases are TGTGCCAGCGGCCAGGGAGGACAGCCCCAGCATTTT. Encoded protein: CASGQGGQPQHF.

The CDR3 reads CAWSKGAGGFIPEQYF. Here the CDR3 DNA reads TGTGCCTGGAGTAAAGGCGCGGGGGGGTTTATCCCCGAGCAGTACTTC. The chain couples TRBV30 to TRBJ2-7, with 9 bases that match TRBD2. Losses at the gene ends were 2 bases for V and 6 bases for J; bases not matched to a gene: 14. This CDR3 contains 16 residues. The germline gives CDR1 GTSNPN, CDR2 SVGIG (reference sequence).

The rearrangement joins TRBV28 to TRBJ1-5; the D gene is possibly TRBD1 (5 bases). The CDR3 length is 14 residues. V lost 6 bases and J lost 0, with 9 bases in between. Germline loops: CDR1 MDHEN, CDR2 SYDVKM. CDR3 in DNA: TGTGCCAGCAGCCAAGACAGTAGCAATCAGCCCCAGCATTTT. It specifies CASSQDSSNQPQHF. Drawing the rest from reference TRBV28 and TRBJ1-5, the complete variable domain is DVKVTQSSRYLVKRTGEKVFLECVQDMDHENMFWYRQDPGLGLRLIYFSYDVKMKEKGDIPEGYSVSREKKERFSLILESASTNQTSMYLCASSQDSSNQPQHFGDGTRLSIL.

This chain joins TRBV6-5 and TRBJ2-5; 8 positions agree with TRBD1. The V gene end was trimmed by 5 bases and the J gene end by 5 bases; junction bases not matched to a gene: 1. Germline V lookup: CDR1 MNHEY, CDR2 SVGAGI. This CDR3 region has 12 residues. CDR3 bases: TGTGCCAGCAGTAACAGGGGGGAGACCCAGTACTTC. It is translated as CASSNRGETQYF.

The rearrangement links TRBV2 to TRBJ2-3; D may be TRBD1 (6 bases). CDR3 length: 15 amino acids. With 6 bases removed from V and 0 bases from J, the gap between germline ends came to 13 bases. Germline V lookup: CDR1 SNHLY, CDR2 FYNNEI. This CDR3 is CASRRQATSTDTQYF. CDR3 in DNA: TGTGCCAGCAGAAGACAGGCCACCAGCACAGATACGCAGTATTTT.

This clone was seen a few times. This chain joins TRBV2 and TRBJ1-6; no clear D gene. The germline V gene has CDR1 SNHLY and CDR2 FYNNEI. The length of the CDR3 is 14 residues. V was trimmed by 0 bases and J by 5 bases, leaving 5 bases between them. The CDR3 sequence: CASSEAADNSPLHF. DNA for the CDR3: TGTGCCAGCAGTGAAGCAGCTGATAATTCACCCCTCCACTTT.

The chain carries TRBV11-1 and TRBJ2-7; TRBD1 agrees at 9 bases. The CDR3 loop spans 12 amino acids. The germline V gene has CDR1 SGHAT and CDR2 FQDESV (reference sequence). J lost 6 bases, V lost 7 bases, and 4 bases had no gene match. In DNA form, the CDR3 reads TGTGCCAGCACGACAGGGGGAGGCGAGCAGTACTTC. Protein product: CASTTGGGEQYF.

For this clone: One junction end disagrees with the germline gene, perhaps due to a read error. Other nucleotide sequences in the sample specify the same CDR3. In nucleotides, the CDR3 is TGTGCCAGCAGTGCGGGGGAGAATTCCCCCCTCCACTTT. Its translation is CASSAGENSPLHF. J is TRBJ1-6 and V is TRBV6-5, with TRBD1 as a possible D gene (5 bases). The CDR3 loop spans 13 amino acids. The V gene's germline CDR1 is MNHEY and CDR2 SVGAGI.

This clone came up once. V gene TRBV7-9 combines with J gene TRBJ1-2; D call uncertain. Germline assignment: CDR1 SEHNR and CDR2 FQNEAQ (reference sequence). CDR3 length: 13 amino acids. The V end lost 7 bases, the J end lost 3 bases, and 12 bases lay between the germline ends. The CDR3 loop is CASTLSSYYGYTF. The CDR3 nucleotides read TGTGCCAGCACCCTTAGCAGCTACTATGGCTACACCTTC.

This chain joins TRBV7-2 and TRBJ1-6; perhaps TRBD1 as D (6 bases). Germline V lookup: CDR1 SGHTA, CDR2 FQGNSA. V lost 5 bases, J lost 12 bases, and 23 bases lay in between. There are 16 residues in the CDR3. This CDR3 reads CASSVSTGSTRVPLHF. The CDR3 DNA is TGTGCCAGCAGCGTATCGACAGGCTCCACCAGGGTACCCCTCCACTTT.

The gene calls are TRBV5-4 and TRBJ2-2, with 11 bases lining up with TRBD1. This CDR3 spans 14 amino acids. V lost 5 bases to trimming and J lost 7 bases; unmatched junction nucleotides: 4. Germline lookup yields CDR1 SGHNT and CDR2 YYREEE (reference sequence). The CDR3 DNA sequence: TGTGCCAGCAGTAAGGGACAGGGGGGCGGGGAGCTGTTTTTT. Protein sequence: CASSKGQGGGELFF.

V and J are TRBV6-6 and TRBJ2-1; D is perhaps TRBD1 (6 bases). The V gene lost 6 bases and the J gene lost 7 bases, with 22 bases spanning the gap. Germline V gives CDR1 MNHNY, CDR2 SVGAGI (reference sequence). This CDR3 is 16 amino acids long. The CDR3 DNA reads TGTGCCAGCAGCCCGCGGGCAGGGGTTTACGTTAATGAGCAGTTCTTC. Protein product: CASSPRAGVYVNEQFF.

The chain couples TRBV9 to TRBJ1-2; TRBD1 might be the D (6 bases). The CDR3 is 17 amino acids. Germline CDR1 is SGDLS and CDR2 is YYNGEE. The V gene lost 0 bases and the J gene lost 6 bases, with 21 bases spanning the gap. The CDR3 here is CASSVDPAGGGLDGYTF. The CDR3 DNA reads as TGTGCCAGCAGCGTAGACCCCGCGGGTGGGGGCCTCGATGGCTACACCTTC. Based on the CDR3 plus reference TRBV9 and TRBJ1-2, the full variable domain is DSGVTQTPKHLITATGQRVTLRCSPRSGDLSVYWYQQSLDQGLQFLIQYYNGEERAKGNILERFSAQQFPDLHSELNLSSLELGDSALYFCASSVDPAGGGLDGYTFGSGTRLTVV.

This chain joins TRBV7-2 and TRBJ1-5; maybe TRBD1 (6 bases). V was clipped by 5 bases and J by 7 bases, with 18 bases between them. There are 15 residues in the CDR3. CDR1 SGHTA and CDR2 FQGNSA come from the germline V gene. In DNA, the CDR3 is TGTGCCAGCAGCACTGCGCTACAGGGAAAGCAGCCCCAGCATTTT. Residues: CASSTALQGKQPQHF.

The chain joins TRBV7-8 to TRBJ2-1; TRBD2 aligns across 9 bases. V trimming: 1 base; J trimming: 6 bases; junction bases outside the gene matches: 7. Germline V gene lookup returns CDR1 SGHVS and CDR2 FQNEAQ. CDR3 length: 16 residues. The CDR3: CASSLEGLAIVNEQFF. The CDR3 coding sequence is TGTGCCAGCAGCTTAGAGGGACTAGCAATAGTCAATGAGCAGTTCTTC.

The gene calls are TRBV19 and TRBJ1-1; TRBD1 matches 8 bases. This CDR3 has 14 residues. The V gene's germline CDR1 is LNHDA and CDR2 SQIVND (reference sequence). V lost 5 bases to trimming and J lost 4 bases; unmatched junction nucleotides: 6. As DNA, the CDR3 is TGTGCCAGTAGTCCCGGACAGGGATTCACTGAAGCTTTCTTT. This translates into CASSPGQGFTEAFF.

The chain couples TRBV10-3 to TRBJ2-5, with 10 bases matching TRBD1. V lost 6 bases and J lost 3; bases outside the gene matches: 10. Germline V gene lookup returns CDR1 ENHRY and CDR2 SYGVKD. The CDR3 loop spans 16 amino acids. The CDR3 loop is CAISPSGTGDEETQYF. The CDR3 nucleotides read TGTGCCATCAGCCCCTCTGGGACAGGGGACGAAGAGACCCAGTACTTC.

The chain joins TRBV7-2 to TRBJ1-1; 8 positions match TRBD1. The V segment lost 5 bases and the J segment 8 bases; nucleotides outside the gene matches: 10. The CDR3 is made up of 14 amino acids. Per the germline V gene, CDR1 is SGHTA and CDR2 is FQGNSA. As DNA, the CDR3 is TGTGCCAGCAGCCCCGATCCCAGGGGGCCGGAAGCTTTCTTT. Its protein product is CASSPDPRGPEAFF.

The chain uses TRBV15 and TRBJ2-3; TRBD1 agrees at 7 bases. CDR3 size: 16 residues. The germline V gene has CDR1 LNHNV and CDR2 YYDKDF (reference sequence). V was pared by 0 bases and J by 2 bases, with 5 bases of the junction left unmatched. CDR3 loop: CATSRELGTVTDTQYF. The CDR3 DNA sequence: TGTGCCACCAGCAGAGAGCTCGGGACAGTCACAGATACGCAGTATTTT.

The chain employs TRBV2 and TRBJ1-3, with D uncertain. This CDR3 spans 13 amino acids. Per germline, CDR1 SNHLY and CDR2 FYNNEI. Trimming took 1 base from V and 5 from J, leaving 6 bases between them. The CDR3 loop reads CASSEDRRNTIYF. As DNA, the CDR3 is TGTGCCAGCAGTGAAGACAGAAGAAACACCATATATTTT.

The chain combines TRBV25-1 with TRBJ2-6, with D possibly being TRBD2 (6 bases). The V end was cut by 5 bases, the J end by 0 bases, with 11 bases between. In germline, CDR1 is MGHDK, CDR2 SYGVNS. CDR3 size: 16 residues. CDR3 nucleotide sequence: TGTGCCAGCAGTTATCGGACTATCTCTGGGGCCAACGTCCTGACTTTC. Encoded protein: CASSYRTISGANVLTF.